The TCR beta chain under discussion was sequenced for a study of T cell responses to AZD1222 COVID-19 vaccine. Findings and limits, study-wide: There were repertoire samples only from the period after the peak T cell response. The donor cohort was predominantly white British with a female majority, and clonal diversity may have been underestimated.

Comments on this clone: Its cognate antigen is unknown.

Sequencing was performed with immunoSEQ multiplex PCR; in TCRdb, only in-frame clones are kept and a portion is missing. Here the sample spans under 200,000 clones, 94% being singletons. Trimming took 3 bases from V and 5 from J, leaving 7 bases between them. This CDR3 comprises 12 residues. This receptor was obtained from an adult in good health. V gene TRBV12-3 or TRBV12-4 combines with J gene TRBJ1-2, with D uncertain. The material was peripheral blood, obtained on day 0 of AZD1222 vaccination. The CDR3 DNA reads as TGTGCCAGCAGTTTTGGCGGGTATGGCTACACCTTC. Encoded protein: CASSFGGYGYTF.